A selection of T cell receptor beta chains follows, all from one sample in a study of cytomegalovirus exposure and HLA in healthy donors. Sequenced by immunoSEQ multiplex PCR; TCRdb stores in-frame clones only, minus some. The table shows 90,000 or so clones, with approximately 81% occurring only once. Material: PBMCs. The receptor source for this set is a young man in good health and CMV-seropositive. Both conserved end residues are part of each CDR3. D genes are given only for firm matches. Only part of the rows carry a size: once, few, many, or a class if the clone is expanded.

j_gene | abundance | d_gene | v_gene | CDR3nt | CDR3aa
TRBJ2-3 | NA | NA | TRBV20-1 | TGCAGTGCTAGAGCGACAGATACGCAGTATTTT | CSARATDTQYF
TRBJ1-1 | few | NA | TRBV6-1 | TGTGCCAGCAGTGAAGGGGGGGTAGGGTATCGGGACACTGAAGCTTTCTTT | CASSEGGVGYRDTEAFF
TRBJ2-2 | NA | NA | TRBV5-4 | TGTGCCAGCAGCTCTCGTACAATCAACACCGGGGAGCTGTTTTTT | CASSSRTINTGELFF
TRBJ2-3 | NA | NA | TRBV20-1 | TGCAGTTACTCAGATACGCAGTATTTT | CSYSDTQYF
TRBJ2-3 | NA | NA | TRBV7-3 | TGTGCCAGCAGCTTAACGTTCGGGAGTGCAGATACGCAGTATTTT | CASSLTFGSADTQYF
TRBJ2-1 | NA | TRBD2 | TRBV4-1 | TGCGCCAGCAGCCGCGGCGGACTAGCGGGATTGGGGAATGAGCAGTTCTTC | CASSRGGLAGLGNEQFF
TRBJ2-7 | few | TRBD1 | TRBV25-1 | TGTGCCAGCAGTGTTGGGACAGGGTTGTACGAGCAGTACTTC | CASSVGTGLYEQYF
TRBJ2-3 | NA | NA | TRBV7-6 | TGTGCCAGCAGCTTGGCGGGCTTGAGCACAGATACGCAGTATTTT | CASSLAGLSTDTQYF
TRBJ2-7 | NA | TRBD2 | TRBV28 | TGTGCCAGCAGTTCCCCTGCGGGAGTGACCTACGAGCAGTACTTC | CASSSPAGVTYEQYF
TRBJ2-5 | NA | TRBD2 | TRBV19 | TGTGCCAGTAGTATAGGGACCACCCTAGCGGGAGCTGGGGAGACCCAGTACTTC | CASSIGTTLAGAGETQYF
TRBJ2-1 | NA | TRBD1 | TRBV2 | TGTGCCAGCACTTCCGGGACAGGGAGAATCAATGAGCAGTTCTTC | CASTSGTGRINEQFF
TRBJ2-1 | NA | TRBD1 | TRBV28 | TGTGCCAGCAGTTTATTTACCGGGACAGGGGGGTACAATGAGCAGTTCTTC | CASSLFTGTGGYNEQFF
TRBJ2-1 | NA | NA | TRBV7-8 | TGTGCCAGCAGCTTAAGGGTCAGCGGGCCCGACAATGAGCAGTTCTTC | CASSLRVSGPDNEQFF
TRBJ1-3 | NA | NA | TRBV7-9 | TGTGCCAGCAGCCTCGGGCGGGGGGCGCTTGGAAACACCATATATTTT | CASSLGRGALGNTIYF
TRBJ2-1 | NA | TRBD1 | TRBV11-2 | TGTGCCAGCAGCCCACAGGGGAGCTCCTACAATGAGCAGTTCTTC | CASSPQGSSYNEQFF
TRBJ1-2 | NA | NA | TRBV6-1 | TGTGCCAGCAACCCCCGGGAATATGGCTACACCTTC | CASNPREYGYTF
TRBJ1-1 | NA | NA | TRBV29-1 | TGCAGCGTTGAAGCCCCGAGAGTGGGGAGAGGCGAACGGGCAGCTTTCTTT | CSVEAPRVGRGERAAFF
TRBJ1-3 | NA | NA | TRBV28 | TGTGCCAGCAGTTTATCGGGAGTTTCTGGAAACACCATATATTTT | CASSLSGVSGNTIYF
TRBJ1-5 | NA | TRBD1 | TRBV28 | TGTGCCAGCAGTTTATCTCGGGACAGGGAGCATTTT | CASSLSRDREHF
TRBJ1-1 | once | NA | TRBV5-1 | TGCGCCAGCAGCCCCTCGGCAGGAGGAGACACTGAAGCTTTCTTT | CASSPSAGGDTEAFF
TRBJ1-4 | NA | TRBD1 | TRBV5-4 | TGTGCCAGCAGCTCCTCGACAGGGGCAAATGAAAAACTGTTTTTT | CASSSSTGANEKLFF
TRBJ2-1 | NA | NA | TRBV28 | TGTGCCAGCAGTTTGAGCATTGAGCAGTTCTTC | CASSLSIEQFF
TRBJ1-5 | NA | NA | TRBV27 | TGTGCCAGCAGTTTAACCCCGCGGCAGCCCCAGCATTTT | CASSLTPRQPQHF
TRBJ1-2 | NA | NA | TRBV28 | TGTGTCAGCAGTCCAGATAACTATGGCTACACCTTC | CVSSPDNYGYTF
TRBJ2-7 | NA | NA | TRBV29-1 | TGCAGCGTCGCCAACCACAAGGGAGGTGACGAGCAGTACTTC | CSVANHKGGDEQYF
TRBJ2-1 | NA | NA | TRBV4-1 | TGCGCCAGCAGCCAAGATATCGGCGCAGGTCGTTACTACAATGAGCAGTTCTTC | CASSQDIGAGRYYNEQFF
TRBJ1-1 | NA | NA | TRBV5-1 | TGCGCCAGCAGCTTGGGACAAATAGTGAACACTGAAGCTTTCTTT | CASSLGQIVNTEAFF
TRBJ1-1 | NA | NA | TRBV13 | TGTGCCAGCAGCTTAGTTGGACAGTCTAACACTGAAGCTTTCTTT | CASSLVGQSNTEAFF
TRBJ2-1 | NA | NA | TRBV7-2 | TGTGCCAGCAGCTTAGTGACTTACAATGAGCAGTTCTTC | CASSLVTYNEQFF
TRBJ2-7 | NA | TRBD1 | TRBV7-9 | TGTGCCAGCAGCCAGGGACAGGGGCTACCTTCCTACGAGCAGTACTTC | CASSQGQGLPSYEQYF
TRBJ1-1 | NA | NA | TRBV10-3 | TGTGCCATCAGTGAGTCTAGGATCAGGGGATCTTTACTTTCCCCTGAAGCTTTCTTT | CAISESRIRGSLLSPEAFF
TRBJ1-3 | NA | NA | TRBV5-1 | TGCGCCAGCAGCCAGGACATTCCCTCTGGAAACACCATATATTTT | CASSQDIPSGNTIYF
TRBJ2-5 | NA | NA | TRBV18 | TGTGCCAGCTCACCACCTAGTGGAGAGACCCAGTACTTC | CASSPPSGETQYF
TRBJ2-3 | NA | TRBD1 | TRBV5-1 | TGCGCCAGCAGCTTGGGGACAGGGGTGGACACAGATACGCAGTATTTT | CASSLGTGVDTDTQYF